What follows describes a single T cell receptor (beta chain). Method: immunoSEQ multiplex PCR; TCRdb's copy keeps in-frame clones and lacks some. Of some 180,000 clones in the sample, 85% to 90% were seen once. This entry comes from a study of T cell responses to AZD1222 COVID-19 vaccine. The J segment lost 3 bases and the V segment lost 4 bases, leaving 12 bases of the junction unmatched. This CDR3 contains 16 residues. In germline, CDR1 is SGDLS, CDR2 YYNGEE. This sequence was found in an adult in good health. The input for sequencing was peripheral blood, taken on day 0 of AZD1222 vaccination. The chain employs TRBV9 and TRBJ2-5; TRBD2 agrees at 7 bases. In nucleotides, the CDR3 is TGTGCCAGCAGCTCCCGGGACTCAGCGGGGAAAGAGACCCAGTACTTC. Its protein product is CASSSRDSAGKETQYF.